This T cell receptor (beta chain) was retrieved from a study of blood T cell repertoires in COVID-19. Using immunoSEQ multiplex PCR, the repertoire was profiled, and TCRdb retains in-frame clones only, with some absent. The sample has approximately 210,000 clones, more than 80% seen once. This CDR3 contains 15 residues. V was shortened by 2 bases and J by 4 bases, with 15 bases between the two germline ends. In germline, CDR1 is SGHDT, CDR2 YYEEEE. Seattle researchers signed up patients amid active infection and tracked them longitudinally. The TCR sequence derives from a woman of 80 years or more with COVID-19, enrolled during active disease. The chain recombines TRBV5-6 with TRBJ1-1; D not resolved. The sequencing input was peripheral blood. This chain's CDR3 is CASSFRSGIGTEAFF. The CDR3 coding sequence is TGTGCCAGCAGCTTTAGATCGGGGATAGGCACTGAAGCTTTCTTT. Supplemented by reference TRBV5-6 and TRBJ1-1, the full variable domain reads DAGVTQSPTHLIKTRGQQVTLRCSPKSGHDTVSWYQQALGQGPQFIFQYYEEEERQRGNFPDRFSGHQFPNYSSELNVNALLLGDSALYLCASSFRSGIGTEAFFGQGTRLTVV.